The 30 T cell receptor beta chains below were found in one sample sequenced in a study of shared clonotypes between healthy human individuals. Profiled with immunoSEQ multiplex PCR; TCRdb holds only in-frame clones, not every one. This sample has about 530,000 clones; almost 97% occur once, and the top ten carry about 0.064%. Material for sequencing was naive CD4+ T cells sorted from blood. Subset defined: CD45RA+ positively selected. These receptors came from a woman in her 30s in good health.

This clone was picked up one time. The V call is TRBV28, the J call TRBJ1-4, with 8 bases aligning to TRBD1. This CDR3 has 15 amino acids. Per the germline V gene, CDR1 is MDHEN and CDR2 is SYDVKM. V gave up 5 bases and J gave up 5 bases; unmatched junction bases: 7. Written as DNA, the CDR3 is TGTGCCAGCAGTCCGACAGGGGTCTTGAATGAAAAACTGTTTTTT. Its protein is CASSPTGVLNEKLFF. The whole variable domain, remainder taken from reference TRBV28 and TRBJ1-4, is DVKVTQSSRYLVKRTGEKVFLECVQDMDHENMFWYRQDPGLGLRLIYFSYDVKMKEKGDIPEGYSVSREKKERFSLILESASTNQTSMYLCASSPTGVLNEKLFFGSGTQLSVL.

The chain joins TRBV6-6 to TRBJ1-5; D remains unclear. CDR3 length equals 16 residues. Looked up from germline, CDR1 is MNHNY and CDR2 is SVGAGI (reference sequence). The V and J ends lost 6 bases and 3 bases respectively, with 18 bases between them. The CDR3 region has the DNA TGTGCCAGCAGCCGTTCCAGACCCGGCGACAATCAGCCCCAGCATTTT. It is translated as CASSRSRPGDNQPQHF.

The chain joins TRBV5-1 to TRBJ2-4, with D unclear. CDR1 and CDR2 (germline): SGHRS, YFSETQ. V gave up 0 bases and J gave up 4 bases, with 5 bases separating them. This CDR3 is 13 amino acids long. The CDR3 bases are TGCGCCAGCAGCTTGGGACATAAAAACATTCAGTACTTC. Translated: CASSLGHKNIQYF.

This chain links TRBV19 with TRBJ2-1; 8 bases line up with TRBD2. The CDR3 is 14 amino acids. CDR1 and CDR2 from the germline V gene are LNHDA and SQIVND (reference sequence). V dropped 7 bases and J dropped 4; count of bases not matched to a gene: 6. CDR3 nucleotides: TGTGCCAGTACGAGCGGGGGTGGGTACAATGAGCAGTTCTTC. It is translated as CASTSGGGYNEQFF.

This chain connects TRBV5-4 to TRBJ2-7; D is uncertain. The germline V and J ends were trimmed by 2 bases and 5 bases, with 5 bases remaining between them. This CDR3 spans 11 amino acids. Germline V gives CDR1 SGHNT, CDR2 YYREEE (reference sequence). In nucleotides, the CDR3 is TGTGCCAGCAGCTTTAGGGACGAGCAGTACTTC. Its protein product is CASSFRDEQYF.

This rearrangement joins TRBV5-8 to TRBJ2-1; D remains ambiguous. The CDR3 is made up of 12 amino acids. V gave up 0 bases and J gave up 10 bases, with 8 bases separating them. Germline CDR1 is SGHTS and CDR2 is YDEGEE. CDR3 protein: CASSLVGQEQFF. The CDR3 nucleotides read TGTGCCAGCAGCTTGGTTGGGCAAGAGCAGTTCTTC.

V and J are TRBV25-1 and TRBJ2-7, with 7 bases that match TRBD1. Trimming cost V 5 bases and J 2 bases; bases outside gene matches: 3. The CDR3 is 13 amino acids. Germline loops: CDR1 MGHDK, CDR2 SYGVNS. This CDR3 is CASSRQGAYEQYF. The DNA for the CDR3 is TGTGCCAGCAGTCGTCAGGGGGCCTACGAGCAGTACTTC.

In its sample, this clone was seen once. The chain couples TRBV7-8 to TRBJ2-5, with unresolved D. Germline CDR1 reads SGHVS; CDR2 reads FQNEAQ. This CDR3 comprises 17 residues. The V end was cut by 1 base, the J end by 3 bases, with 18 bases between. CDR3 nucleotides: TGTGCCAGCAGCTTAGAGGGTCGGCGCAGTAAGAAAGAGACCCAGTACTTC. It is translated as CASSLEGRRSKKETQYF.

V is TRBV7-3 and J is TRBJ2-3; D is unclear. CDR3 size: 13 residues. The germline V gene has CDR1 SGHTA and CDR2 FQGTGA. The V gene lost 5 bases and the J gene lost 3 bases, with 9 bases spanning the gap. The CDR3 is CASSPKGTDTQYF. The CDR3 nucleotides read TGTGCCAGCAGCCCGAAAGGGACAGATACGCAGTATTTT.

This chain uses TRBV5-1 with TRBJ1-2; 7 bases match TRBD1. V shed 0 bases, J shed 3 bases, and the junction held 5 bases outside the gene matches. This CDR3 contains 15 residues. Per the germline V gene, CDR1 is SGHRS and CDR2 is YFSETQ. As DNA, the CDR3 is TGCGCCAGCAGCTTGGTGGGAGGGGGCGACTATGGCTACACCTTC. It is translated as CASSLVGGGDYGYTF.

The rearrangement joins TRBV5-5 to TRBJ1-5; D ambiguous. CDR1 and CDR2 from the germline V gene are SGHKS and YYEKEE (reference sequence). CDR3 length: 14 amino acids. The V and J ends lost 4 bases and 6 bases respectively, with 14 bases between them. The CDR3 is CASSPTWESQPQHF. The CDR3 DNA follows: TGTGCCAGCAGCCCGACCTGGGAATCTCAGCCCCAGCATTTT.

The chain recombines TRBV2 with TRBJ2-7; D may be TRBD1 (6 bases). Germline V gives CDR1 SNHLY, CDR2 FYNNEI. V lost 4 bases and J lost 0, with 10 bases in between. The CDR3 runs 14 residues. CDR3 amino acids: CASSVEQGSYEQYF. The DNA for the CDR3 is TGTGCCAGCAGTGTAGAACAGGGCTCCTACGAGCAGTACTTC.

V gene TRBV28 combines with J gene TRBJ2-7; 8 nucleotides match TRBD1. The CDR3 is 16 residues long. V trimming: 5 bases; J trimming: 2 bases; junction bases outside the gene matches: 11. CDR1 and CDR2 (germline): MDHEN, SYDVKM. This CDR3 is CASSLVTGTGTYEQYF. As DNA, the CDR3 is TGTGCCAGCAGTCTAGTAACCGGGACAGGAACCTACGAGCAGTACTTC.

The CDR3: CASSLGRGEQPQHF. The CDR3 DNA reads TGTGCCAGCAGCTTAGGGCGGGGGGAACAGCCCCAGCATTTT. V usage is TRBV7-2 and J usage is TRBJ1-5; the D gene is possibly TRBD1 (5 bases). The CDR3 has 14 residues. V dropped 1 base and J dropped 7 bases, with 11 bases sitting between them. The germline gives CDR1 SGHTA, CDR2 FQGNSA.

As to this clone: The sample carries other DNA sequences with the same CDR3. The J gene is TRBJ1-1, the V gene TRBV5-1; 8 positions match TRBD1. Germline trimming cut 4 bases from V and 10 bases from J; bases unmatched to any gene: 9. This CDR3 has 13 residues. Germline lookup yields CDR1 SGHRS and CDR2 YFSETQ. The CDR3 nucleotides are TGCGCCAGCAGCGGCGGGACAGGAGGGATAGCTTTCTTT. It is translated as CASSGGTGGIAFF.

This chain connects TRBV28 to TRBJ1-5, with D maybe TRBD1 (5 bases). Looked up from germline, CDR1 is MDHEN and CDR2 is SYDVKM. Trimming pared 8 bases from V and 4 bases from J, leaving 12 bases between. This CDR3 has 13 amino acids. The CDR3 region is CASVGGENQPQHF. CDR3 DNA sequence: TGTGCCAGCGTGGGGGGGGAAAATCAGCCCCAGCATTTT.

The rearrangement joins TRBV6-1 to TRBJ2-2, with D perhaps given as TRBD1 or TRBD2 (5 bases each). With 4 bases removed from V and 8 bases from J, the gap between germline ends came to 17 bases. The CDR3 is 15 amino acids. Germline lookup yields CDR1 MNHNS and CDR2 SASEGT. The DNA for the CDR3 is TGTGCCAGCAGTGCCCGGGACGGGGCCCTTGGGGAGCTGTTTTTT. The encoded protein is CASSARDGALGELFF.

DNA for the CDR3: TGCGCCAGCAGCCGGGACGGAGGGGTGGGGAACATTCAGTACTTC. Its translation: CASSRDGGVGNIQYF. The chain joins TRBV5-1 to TRBJ2-4; TRBD2 is a possible D gene (6 bases). Germline CDR1 SGHRS, CDR2 YFSETQ. V was clipped by 4 bases and J by 7 bases, with 18 bases between them. This CDR3 is built from 15 residues.

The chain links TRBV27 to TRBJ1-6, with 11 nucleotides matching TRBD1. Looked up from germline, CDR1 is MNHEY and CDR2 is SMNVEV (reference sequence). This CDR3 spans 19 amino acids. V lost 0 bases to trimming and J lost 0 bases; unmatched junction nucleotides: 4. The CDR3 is CASSLSRDRGSSYNSPLHF. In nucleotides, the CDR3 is TGTGCCAGCAGTTTATCCCGGGACAGGGGGAGCTCCTATAATTCACCCCTCCACTTT.

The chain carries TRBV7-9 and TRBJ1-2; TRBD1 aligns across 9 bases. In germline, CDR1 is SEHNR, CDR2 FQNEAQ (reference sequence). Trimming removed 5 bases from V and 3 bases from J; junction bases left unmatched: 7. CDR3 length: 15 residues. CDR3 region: CASSDRGSSDYGYTF. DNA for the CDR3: TGTGCCAGCAGCGACAGGGGGAGCTCAGACTATGGCTACACCTTC. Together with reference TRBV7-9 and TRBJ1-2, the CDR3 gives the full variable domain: DTGVSQNPRHKITKRGQNVTFRCDPISEHNRLYWYRQTLGQGPEFLTYFQNEAQLEKSRLLSDRFSAERPKGSFSTLEIQRTEQGDSAMYLCASSDRGSSDYGYTFGSGTRLTVV.

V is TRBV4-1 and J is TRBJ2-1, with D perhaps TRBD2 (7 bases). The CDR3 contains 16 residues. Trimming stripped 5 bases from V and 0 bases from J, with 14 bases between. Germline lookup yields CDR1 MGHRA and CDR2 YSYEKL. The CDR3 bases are TGCGCCAGCAGCAAGGGAGGGGGGAGCTCCTACAATGAGCAGTTCTTC. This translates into CASSKGGGSSYNEQFF.

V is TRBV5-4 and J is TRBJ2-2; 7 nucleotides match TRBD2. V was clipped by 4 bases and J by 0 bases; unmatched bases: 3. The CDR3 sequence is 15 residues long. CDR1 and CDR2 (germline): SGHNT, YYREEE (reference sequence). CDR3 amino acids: CASSRAGTNTGELFF. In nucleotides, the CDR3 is TGTGCCAGCAGCAGAGCGGGAACGAACACCGGGGAGCTGTTTTTT.

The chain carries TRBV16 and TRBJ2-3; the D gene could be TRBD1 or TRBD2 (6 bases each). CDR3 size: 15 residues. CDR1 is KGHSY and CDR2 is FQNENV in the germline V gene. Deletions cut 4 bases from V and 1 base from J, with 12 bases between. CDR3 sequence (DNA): TGTGCCAGCAGCCCCCCGGGGGCGCGCACAGATACGCAGTATTTT. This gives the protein CASSPPGARTDTQYF.

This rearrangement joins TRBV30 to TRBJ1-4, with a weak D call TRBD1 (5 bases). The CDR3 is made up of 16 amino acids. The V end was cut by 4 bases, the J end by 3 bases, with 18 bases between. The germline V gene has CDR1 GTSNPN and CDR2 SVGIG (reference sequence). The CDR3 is CAWIPRARVANEKLFF. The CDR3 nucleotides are TGTGCCTGGATCCCGAGGGCCAGGGTGGCTAATGAAAAACTGTTTTTT.

The CDR3 bases are TGCGCCAGCATGAATTTGCGCCAAGAGACCCAGTACTTC. Translating gives CASMNLRQETQYF. The V and J genes are TRBV5-1 and TRBJ2-5; D remains unclear. The CDR3 totals 13 residues. Trimming removed 6 bases at V and 1 base at J, with 10 bases between. Germline V gives CDR1 SGHRS, CDR2 YFSETQ.

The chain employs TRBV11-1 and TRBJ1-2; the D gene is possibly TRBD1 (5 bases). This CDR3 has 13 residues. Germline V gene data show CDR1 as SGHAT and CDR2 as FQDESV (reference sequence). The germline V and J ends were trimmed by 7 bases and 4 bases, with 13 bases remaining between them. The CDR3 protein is CASTLVTGYGYTF. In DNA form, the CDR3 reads TGTGCCAGCACCCTAGTCACAGGCTATGGCTACACCTTC.

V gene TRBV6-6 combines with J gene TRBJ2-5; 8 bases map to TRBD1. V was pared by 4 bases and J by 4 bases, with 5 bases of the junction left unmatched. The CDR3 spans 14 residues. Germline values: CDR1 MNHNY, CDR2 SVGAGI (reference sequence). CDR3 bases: TGTGCCAGCAGTTCCTCAGGGGGCACAGAGACCCAGTACTTC. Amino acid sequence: CASSSSGGTETQYF.

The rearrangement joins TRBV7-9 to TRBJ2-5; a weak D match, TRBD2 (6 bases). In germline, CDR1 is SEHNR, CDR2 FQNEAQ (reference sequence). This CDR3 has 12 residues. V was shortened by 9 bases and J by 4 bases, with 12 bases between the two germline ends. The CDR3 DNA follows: TGTGCCAGTACGCGGGATGGAGAGACCCAGTACTTC. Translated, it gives CASTRDGETQYF.

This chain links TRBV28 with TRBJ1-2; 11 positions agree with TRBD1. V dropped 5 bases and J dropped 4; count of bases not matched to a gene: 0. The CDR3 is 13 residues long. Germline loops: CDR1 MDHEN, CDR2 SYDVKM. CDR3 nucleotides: TGTGCCAGCAGTGGGACAGGGGGCTATGGCTACACCTTC. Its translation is CASSGTGGYGYTF.

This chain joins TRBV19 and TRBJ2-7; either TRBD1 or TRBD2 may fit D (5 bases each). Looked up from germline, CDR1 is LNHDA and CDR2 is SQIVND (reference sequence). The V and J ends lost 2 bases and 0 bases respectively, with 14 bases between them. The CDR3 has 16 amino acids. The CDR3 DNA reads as TGTGCCAGTAGTATACACGGGACGGAGAGCTCCTACGAGCAGTACTTC. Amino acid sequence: CASSIHGTESSYEQYF.